This T cell receptor (beta chain) came from a study of OX40 agonist ivuxolimab in advanced cancers. Data came from immunoSEQ multiplex PCR; TCRdb stores just in-frame clones and leaves some out. The sample holds 96,000 or so clones, approximately 84% seen once. This CDR3 is built from 15 residues. Germline lookup yields CDR1 SGHRS and CDR2 YFSETQ. V was pared by 1 base and J by 1 base, with 11 bases between. This TCR derives from an adult with an advanced solid tumor such as melanoma, head and neck, liver or kidney cancer. This specimen was CD4+ or CD8+ T cells sorted from blood, taken in a trial of the OX40 agonist ivuxolimab. The rearrangement joins TRBV5-1 to TRBJ1-1; no definite D call. CDR3 coding DNA: TGCGCCAGCAGCTTGTCTGCAGGTTCGAACACTGAAGCTTTCTTT. Translating it yields CASSLSAGSNTEAFF.